The 24 T cell receptor beta chains in this list originate from one sample, sequenced in a study of control samples from healthy donors and cancer patients. Some clones are missing from TCRdb's copy, which holds only in-frame ones; the method was immunoSEQ multiplex PCR. This repertoire shows approximately 160,000 clones, roughly 90% found once; its top ten account for less than 0.75%. Sequencing was performed on blood. The source of these receptors is a woman aged 25 to 39 in good health.

This clone has a single count. The chain recombines TRBV7-3 with TRBJ2-7; possibly TRBD2 for D (5 bases). CDR3 length equals 15 residues. Germline V gives CDR1 SGHTA, CDR2 FQGTGA. Trimming took 3 bases from V and 3 from J, leaving 15 bases between them. The CDR3 is CASSFRAGLNYEQYF. CDR3 in DNA: TGTGCCAGCAGCTTTCGTGCAGGACTTAACTACGAGCAGTACTTC.

The chain employs TRBV13 and TRBJ2-1, with 14 bases fitting TRBD2. The V and J ends lost 5 bases and 5 bases, in that order; junction bases with no gene match: 5. The CDR3 consists of 16 residues. The germline V gene has CDR1 PRHDT and CDR2 FYEKMQ (reference sequence). For the CDR3, the DNA is TGTGCCAGCAGCACACCGGGACTAGCGGGGGACAATGAGCAGTTCTTC. Amino acids: CASSTPGLAGDNEQFF.

The chain uses TRBV9 and TRBJ1-2, with unresolved D. V gave up 7 bases and J gave up 5 bases, with 15 bases separating them. CDR1 is SGDLS, CDR2 YYNGEE, per germline. This CDR3 region has 13 residues. CDR3 amino acids: CASSEQLLYGYTF. DNA for the CDR3: TGTGCCAGCTCCGAACAGCTACTTTATGGCTACACCTTC.

The CDR3 nucleotides read TGCGCCAGCAGCTTGAAACCCTACGAGCAGTACTTC. Its protein is CASSLKPYEQYF. V usage is TRBV5-1 and J usage is TRBJ2-7; D is uncertain. Trimming pared 1 base from V and 2 bases from J, leaving 4 bases between. The germline V gene has CDR1 SGHRS and CDR2 YFSETQ. The CDR3 has 12 amino acids.

The rearrangement uses TRBV9 and TRBJ2-3, with D unclear. The CDR3 contains 15 residues. Germline V lookup: CDR1 SGDLS, CDR2 YYNGEE. V was cut by 0 bases and J by 5 bases, with 13 bases left in between. In nucleotides, the CDR3 is TGTGCCAGCAGCGTAGGCCCGCAGACCCAAGATACGCAGTATTTT. This sequence encodes CASSVGPQTQDTQYF.

This rearrangement joins TRBV18 to TRBJ2-5; no reliable D call. V dropped 6 bases and J dropped 3 bases, with 2 bases sitting between them. The germline gives CDR1 KGHSH, CDR2 LQKENI. This CDR3 comprises 10 residues. CDR3 DNA sequence: TGTGCCAGCTCCGAAGAGACCCAGTACTTC. Its protein is CASSEETQYF.

The J gene is TRBJ2-3, the V gene TRBV27; 8 bases align to TRBD2. Per the germline V gene, CDR1 is MNHEY and CDR2 is SMNVEV (reference sequence). The V gene end was trimmed by 3 bases and the J gene end by 4 bases; junction bases not matched to a gene: 9. CDR3 length: 16 amino acids. The CDR3 sequence: CASSFSAGEVADTQYF. CDR3 in DNA: TGTGCCAGCAGTTTTTCAGCGGGAGAAGTAGCAGATACGCAGTATTTT.

This chain uses TRBV29-1 with TRBJ1-2; the match to TRBD1 covers 12 bases. This CDR3 region has 13 residues. The germline gives CDR1 SQVTM, CDR2 ANQGSEA. The junction had 3 bases not matched to a gene; V was cut back by 7 bases and J by 3 bases. CDR3 nucleotides: TGCAGCGCCGGGACAGGGGGCTACTATGGCTACACCTTC. Translated, it gives CSAGTGGYYGYTF.

This chain joins TRBV19 and TRBJ2-2; D gene unclear. Trimming cost V 7 bases and J 6 bases, with 9 bases left between them. This CDR3 has 12 residues. Germline V gene sequence: CDR1 LNHDA, CDR2 SQIVND (reference sequence). As DNA, the CDR3 is TGTGCCAGTACTGGGTTGCCCGGGGAGCTGTTTTTT. Residues: CASTGLPGELFF.

The J gene is TRBJ2-2, the V gene TRBV28; 8 bases align to TRBD2. The trim removed 6 bases at V and 0 bases at J, leaving 3 bases unmatched. This CDR3 has 15 amino acids. Germline V gene sequence: CDR1 MDHEN, CDR2 SYDVKM. CDR3 loop: CASRDSGTNTGELFF. The DNA for the CDR3 is TGTGCCAGCAGAGATAGCGGGACGAACACCGGGGAGCTGTTTTTT. The full variable domain, with the rest looked up from reference TRBV28 and TRBJ2-2, is DVKVTQSSRYLVKRTGEKVFLECVQDMDHENMFWYRQDPGLGLRLIYFSYDVKMKEKGDIPEGYSVSREKKERFSLILESASTNQTSMYLCASRDSGTNTGELFFGEGSRLTVL.

The chain combines TRBV4-1 with TRBJ2-3, with D hard to call. The ends were cut back, 4 bases at V and 0 bases at J, with 8 bases in the middle. Germline loops: CDR1 MGHRA, CDR2 YSYEKL. The CDR3 totals 14 residues. CDR3 sequence (DNA): TGCGCCAGCAGCCTGCGAGTCAGCACAGATACGCAGTATTTT. As protein: CASSLRVSTDTQYF.

This chain links TRBV5-1 with TRBJ2-1; 11 bases are a match to TRBD2. This CDR3 region has 15 residues. Germline-derived CDR1 and CDR2 are SGHRS and YFSETQ. The ends lost 5 bases at V and 6 bases at J; junction bases unmatched: 7. The CDR3 coding sequence is TGCGCCAGCAGAGGGGGACTAGCGGACCTCAATGAGCAGTTCTTC. Translated, it gives CASRGGLADLNEQFF.

The chain links TRBV19 to TRBJ1-5; 7 bases line up with TRBD1. Trimming at V came to 3 bases and at J to 4 bases, leaving 6 bases not matched to a gene. The CDR3 spans 15 residues. The V gene's germline CDR1 is LNHDA and CDR2 SQIVND (reference sequence). This CDR3 is CASSIATGRNQPQHF. The CDR3 nucleotides are TGTGCCAGTAGTATTGCGACAGGGAGGAATCAGCCCCAGCATTTT.

This clone was observed a few times. In nucleotides, the CDR3 is TGTGCCAGCAGGAATGGCGTAGCTAGCACAGATACGCAGTATTTT. Its translation: CASRNGVASTDTQYF. V usage is TRBV2 and J usage is TRBJ2-3; no clear D gene. Between the trimmed V and J ends, which lost 6 bases and 0 bases, there was a span of 13 bases. The CDR3 totals 15 residues. The germline V gene has CDR1 SNHLY and CDR2 FYNNEI. Variable domain in full (rest from reference TRBV2 and TRBJ2-3): EPEVTQTPSHQVTQMGQEVILRCVPISNHLYFYWYRQILGQKVEFLVSFYNNEISEKSEIFDDQFSVERPDGSNFTLKIRSTKLEDSAMYFCASRNGVASTDTQYFGPGTRLTVL.

This clone came up once. This chain joins TRBV5-1 and TRBJ1-5, with TRBD1 as a possible D gene (6 bases). Trimming removed 3 bases at V and 2 bases at J, with 12 bases between. The CDR3 loop spans 15 amino acids. CDR1 is SGHRS, CDR2 YFSETQ, per germline. The CDR3 DNA follows: TGCGCCAGCAGCTCGACAGGAGTCGGCAATCAGCCCCAGCATTTT. This codes for CASSSTGVGNQPQHF.

This chain connects TRBV19 to TRBJ1-4; D call uncertain. Germline V gives CDR1 LNHDA, CDR2 SQIVND (reference sequence). The CDR3 has 11 amino acids. The DNA of the CDR3 is TGTGGGTCCGCAACTAATGAAAAACTGTTTTTT. Translated: CGSATNEKLFF.

The V call is TRBV19, the J call TRBJ2-7, with D perhaps TRBD1 (7 bases). This CDR3 spans 13 amino acids. The germline V gene encodes CDR1 LNHDA and CDR2 SQIVND (reference sequence). Trimming left V 6 bases short and J 5 bases short, with 14 bases between. For the CDR3, the DNA is TGTGCCAGTAGGCAGGGGGGTGTGAACGAGCAGTACTTC. Its translation: CASRQGGVNEQYF.

CDR3 nucleotides: TGTGCCAGTACCCCGGGGGACATTTCCTACAATGAGCAGTTCTTC. It is translated as CASTPGDISYNEQFF. The chain combines TRBV19 with TRBJ2-1; D possibly matches TRBD1 or TRBD2 (6 bases each). Germline CDR1 and CDR2: LNHDA and SQIVND (reference sequence). Trimming took 7 bases from V and 1 from J, leaving 14 bases between them. The CDR3 is 15 amino acids.

CDR3: CASSPPTGGRQPQHF. The CDR3 DNA reads TGTGCCAGCAGCCCACCCACAGGGGGCCGTCAGCCCCAGCATTTT. This chain uses TRBV6-5 with TRBJ1-5; 9 bases agree with TRBD1. Germline CDR1 is MNHEY and CDR2 is SVGAGI. Losses at the gene ends were 6 bases for V and 6 bases for J; bases not matched to a gene: 9. CDR3 size: 15 residues.

The genes are TRBV4-1 and TRBJ2-2; D possibly uses TRBD1 or TRBD2 (5 bases each). From germline, CDR1 is MGHRA and CDR2 YSYEKL. The V and J ends lost 4 bases and 3 bases respectively, with 15 bases between them. CDR3 size: 16 residues. The CDR3 nucleotides read TGCGCCAGCAGCCCATACCGGGACGGCGACACCGGGGAGCTGTTTTTT. This encodes CASSPYRDGDTGELFF.

This chain uses TRBV4-1 with TRBJ1-1; D gene unclear. Germline V gene data show CDR1 as MGHRA and CDR2 as YSYEKL. The CDR3 contains 13 residues. Trimming removed 4 bases from V and 4 bases from J, with 10 bases in between. Here the CDR3 reads CASSPGWATEAFF. The CDR3 bases are TGCGCCAGCAGCCCGGGGTGGGCCACTGAAGCTTTCTTT.

The chain employs TRBV10-3 and TRBJ2-4, with 9 bases aligning to TRBD1. The V and J ends lost 11 bases and 9 bases, in that order; junction bases with no gene match: 11. CDR3 length equals 13 residues. Germline assignment: CDR1 ENHRY and CDR2 SYGVKD. The CDR3 coding sequence is TGTGCCCGGGACGGGACAGGGTCCGCCATTCAGTACTTC. Protein product: CARDGTGSAIQYF.

The chain uses TRBV19 and TRBJ2-2; the match to TRBD2 covers 10 bases. Germline CDR1 is LNHDA and CDR2 is SQIVND (reference sequence). The length of the CDR3 is 14 residues. V shed 8 bases and J 6 bases; nucleotides not matched to a gene: 6. CDR3 in DNA: TGTGCCAGTGCTAGCGGGAGAAGTGCCGGGGAGCTGTTTTTT. As protein: CASASGRSAGELFF.

The chain uses TRBV29-1 and TRBJ2-3; D gene ambiguous. Germline assignment: CDR1 SQVTM and CDR2 ANQGSEA. Trimming pared 4 bases from V and 0 bases from J, leaving 14 bases between. The CDR3 runs to 15 residues. CDR3 loop: CSVGESKPSTDTQYF. In DNA form, the CDR3 reads TGCAGCGTTGGAGAGAGTAAGCCTAGCACAGATACGCAGTATTTT.